The subject of this entry is one TCR beta chain. The sample holds a few counts of this clone. Its antigen is currently not known. Per-base quality was not reported, and no clone a single base away is much larger than it. The data stem from a study of cytomegalovirus exposure and HLA in healthy donors (dated by TCRdb to 2017 to 2019). Concerning the study at large: An earlier analysis of 587 of the donors reported about 280 Gb of sequence data and 95 million to 120 million unique TCR beta sequences obtained from around 190 million T cells. To predict cytomegalovirus infection status, the study brought together high-throughput TCR immunosequencing, statistical association of individual TCRs with disease status, and machine learning. The study used immunosequencing to profile the T cell repertoires of about 670 subjects and linked those repertoires to cytomegalovirus serostatus. All discovery cohort repertoires had been generated on a single sequencing platform. An earlier analysis of about 620 of the donors applied high-throughput TCR beta sequencing to assess whether each TCR beta V gene segment acted as functional or pseudogenic. Class I and class II HLA loci were covered by the typing at four-digit resolution. In a later genetic analysis, genome-wide SNP genotypes for about 60% of the 666 donors were used, and that subset was treated as a discovery cohort. About five DR-DQ haplotypes were handled as single units for association and clustering because linkage in the cohort was strong. Among 398 genotyped donors of the cohort, an average of approximately 240,000 unique TCR beta nucleotide sequences were sequenced per donor, 15% to 20% of them non-productive. The genetic ancestry cluster associated with self-reported Caucasian donors included about 84% of the roughly 390 genotyped donors. To study patterns of TCR occurrence, a later analysis re-analyzed previously published TCR beta repertoires from more than 550 donors and added high-resolution HLA genotyping. The later analysis used no new phenotypic data to find candidate immune exposures, relying instead on TCR beta sequences and their occurrence across donors. An early release covering roughly 600 HLA-typed donors comprised approximately 290 gigabases of sequencing data and 85 million to 100 million unique TCR sequences. Alongside the repertoire data, information on donor age, sex, ethnicity and CMV serostatus was compiled. Besides the first cohort of roughly 660 subjects, a separate validation cohort made up of roughly 120 different subjects was used. The number of typed donors differed by locus: about 620-640 for A, B, C, DRB1 and DQB1; 522 for DQA1; about 600 for DPA1; and some 430 for DPB1. The study was designed to test whether signatures of past pathogen exposure could be identified by cataloging public T cell receptors. Broad study findings and their caveats: It was suggested by the authors that the approach could potentially be generalized to other disease states and immunological phenotypes. Across donors, most TCR sequences were observed very rarely, whereas some public TCRs were present in many individuals. A later genetic analysis associated a missense DCLRE1C variant with V-gene and J-gene trimming of TCR beta chains, and an independent cohort replicated the association. The study gave a list of over 150 TCR beta chains associated with cytomegalovirus. A group of highly shared sequence variants was considered likely to be a technical artifact of the sequencing pipeline. Because counts were too low, some 16 rarely observed V segments, including chromosome 9 orphons, were excluded from the earlier analysis of 587 of the donors. In both the original and validation cohorts, the classifier was reported to diagnose cytomegalovirus status with high specificity and sensitivity. In vitro tests confirmed that a few of the cytomegalovirus-associated TCR beta chains recognize cytomegalovirus antigens. Several of the top co-occurrence clusters appeared to be linked to parvovirus B19, influenza, CMV and Epstein-Barr virus, according to a later analysis. Most CMV-associated TCR beta chains appeared to be HLA-restricted in a later analysis, and the HLA associations seemed to be driven largely by CMV exposure. A further reported finding was that TCR beta sequences accurately predicted the HLA-A and HLA-B alleles for most subjects in the first cohort. A later analysis associated about 18,000 TCR beta sequences with specific HLA alleles at a false discovery rate of 0.05. CMV serostatus was the only immune exposure information available for the cohort. An earlier analysis of around 500 of the donors showed that most TCR beta V segments appeared in productive rearrangements either about 87% or about 30% of the time, which broadly matched IMGT annotations. Roughly uniform sequencing depth across donors was assumed in presence/absence analyses, although this assumption may not hold. Strong co-occurrence of HLA alleles, especially DR and DQ, made assigning TCR associations to individual alleles difficult. In a later analysis, the rate of TCR association differed among HLA loci, with DRB1 alleles having the most associated TCRs and HLA-C alleles having the fewest. The cohort was sequenced for TCR beta chains only, and without alpha or paired-chain data the features that could be detected were limited. HLA typing was unavailable for some donors at each locus, so association tests used only the typed subset. Compared with the 666-donor mean, donors in an Asian-associated ancestry cluster had fewer N-insertions in productive TCRs, according to a later genetic analysis. In a later analysis, HLA-associated TCR beta chains showed more clonal expansion and lower generation probabilities than non-associated chains that were equally common. Some IMGT-functional V segments, including TRBV6-2 and TRBV6-3, could not be distinguished by the 87-base-pair reads and were therefore excluded. Linkage disequilibrium might explain the correlated functional status among segregating V segments, but an unknown experimental factor could not be excluded.

Libraries came from the immunoSEQ multiplex PCR assay. For the multiplex PCR, a mixture combining 60 forward primers for TCR Vbeta segments and 13 reverse primers for TCR Jbeta segments was used. The CDR3 region of rearranged TCR beta genes was amplified from genomic DNA by a multiplex PCR assay. Amplified TCR beta libraries were sequenced as 87-base-pair reads on the Illumina HiSeq System. In the source study's methods: In a later analysis, some 80 million unique TCR beta chains were counted across the approximately 620 repertoires, and approximately 9.9 million of these chains were shared by at least two donors. Raw reads were error-corrected and collapsed into unique sequences by a nearest-neighbor algorithm in which closely related sequences were merged to remove PCR and sequencing errors. V, D and J gene segments were assigned by aligning CDR3 sequences to IMGT reference sequences. For a sequence to be retained, a match of at least six nucleotides was required to both a V gene segment and a J gene segment. A rearrangement was called productive if the CDR3 had no stop codons and remained in frame with V and J, and every other rearrangement was called non-productive. Following IMGT convention, CDR3 was defined as the stretch from the second conserved V-encoded cysteine to the conserved J-encoded phenylalanine. In an earlier analysis of around 570 of the donors, sequences lacking an unambiguous match to a single V gene segment were excluded. An earlier analysis of several hundred of the donors called V segments functional above 56.7% productive rearrangements and segregating when the between-donor standard deviation exceeded 5%. A statistical classification framework was built for diagnosing cytomegalovirus status from the catalog of TCR beta chain sequences. V and J gene assignment, in a later analysis, came from comparing TCR nucleotide sequences with IMGT/GENE-DB human TR gene sequences. A later analysis assigned CDR3 sequences and most-parsimonious VDJ recombination scenarios with the TCRdist pipeline. In a later analysis, each TCR beta chain was defined by its CDR3 amino acid sequence together with its V-gene family, and reads without a unique V-gene family were excluded. To address suspected cross-contamination and a sequencing artifact, a later analysis removed a few hundred highly shared, low-generation-probability nucleotide sequences. In a later analysis, a clonal expansion index was calculated for each public chain from normalized within-repertoire ranks of inferred template counts. A later analysis computed generation probabilities with a VDJ recombination model fitted to out-of-frame rearrangements, and checked the results against IGoR. A later analysis scored TCR-TCR, TCR-HLA and TCR-CMV co-occurrence with hypergeometric tests, applying a repertoire-size bias correction to TCR pairs. False discovery rates were estimated in a later analysis by permuting HLA or CMV assignments 20 times. In a later analysis, co-occurring TCRs were grouped using DBSCAN, with TCRdist sequence similarity added in when clustering inside HLA-allele-positive subsets. Repertoires with fewer than 30,000 or more than 120,000 public chains were left out of co-occurrence clustering, as were a few repertoires with anomalous nucleotide sharing. Here the immuneACCESS table is served through TCRdb, limited to in-frame sequences with V and J called. Missing clones are a known gap in these copies; in checked studies unresolved V genes cover under half, and the rest lacks a known reason. V and J calls and clone size are those listed in that table; D and trimming were worked out from the DNA. This sample lists 120,000 to 150,000 clones; around 10% were detected once. The biggest ten clones account for 1.5% to 2% of the sample.

V and J are truncated by 2 bases and 3 bases respectively, leaving an intervening sequence of 13 bases. Its CDR3 holds 15 amino acids, cysteine through phenylalanine. Only the CDR3 DNA is retained, 45 bases long and in frame from the first base. As encoded in the germline V gene, CDR1 is MGHRA while CDR2 is YSYEKL. In total, 666 healthy bone marrow donors made up the cohort. All cohort members were sampled while nominally healthy, although unrecorded immune exposures were likely present. The donor tested CMV seronegative and was one of the 352 seronegative cohort members. A peripheral blood sample was collected from each donor, and TCR beta sequencing was performed on peripheral blood mononuclear cells. The Qiagen DNeasy Blood Extraction Kit was used to extract genomic DNA from the blood cell samples.

The material sequenced was PBMCs. The TCR sequence derives from a male donor in good health and CMV-seronegative. The chain was built from TRBV4-1 and TRBJ1-1, with no reliable assignment of the D segment. The DNA sequence reads TGCGCCAGCAGCCAAATTAGCCTGCGGGACACTGAAGCTTTCTTT. This encodes CASSQISLRDTEAFF.